A selection of T cell receptor beta chains follows, all from one sample in a study of OX40 agonist ivuxolimab in advanced cancers. Method: immunoSEQ multiplex PCR; TCRdb's copy keeps in-frame clones and lacks some. The data hold tens of thousands of clones, with about nine tenths observed a single time. Sample: CD4+ or CD8+ T cells sorted from blood, taken in a trial of the OX40 agonist ivuxolimab. These TCRs come from an adult with an advanced solid tumor such as melanoma, head and neck, liver or kidney cancer. The CDR3 runs from the conserved cysteine through the conserved F or W. D genes are given only for firm matches. The size field is filled for only some rows; it gives once, few, many or a size class.

cdr3_aa,cdr3_nt,cdr3_length,j_call,d_call,clone_size,v_call
CASSQGATPGSYEQYF,TGCGCCAGCAGCCAAGGTGCCACACCCGGCTCCTACGAGCAGTACTTC,16,TRBJ2-7,NA,NA,TRBV4-1
CSGRGSNMPYEQYF,TGCAGTGGTCGAGGTAGCAATATGCCCTACGAGCAGTACTTC,14,TRBJ2-7,NA,NA,TRBV29-1
CASRPTSGDYGYTF,TGTGCCAGCCGACCCACCTCGGGTGACTATGGCTACACCTTC,14,TRBJ1-2,NA,NA,TRBV2
CSVDRETQYF,TGCAGCGTTGATCGGGAGACCCAGTACTTC,10,TRBJ2-5,NA,NA,TRBV29-1
CASSLDNEQFF,TGTGCCAGCAGCTTGGACAATGAGCAGTTCTTC,11,TRBJ2-1,NA,NA,TRBV13
CASSRGSNQPQHF,TGTGCCAGCAGTAGAGGGAGCAATCAGCCCCAGCATTTT,13,TRBJ1-5,NA,NA,TRBV9
CASSFTGRSANEQFF,TGCGCCAGCAGTTTTACGGGACGAAGTGCCAATGAGCAGTTCTTC,15,TRBJ2-1,NA,NA,TRBV5-1
CAVPRGNTGELFF,TGTGCCGTCCCGAGGGGGAACACCGGGGAGCTGTTTTTT,13,TRBJ2-2,NA,NA,TRBV7-3
CASSSLAGTSPYEQYF,TGTGCCAGCAGCTCTCTTGCAGGGACTAGCCCCTACGAGCAGTACTTC,16,TRBJ2-7,TRBD2,NA,TRBV11-2
CASSLSRLINEQFF,TGTGCCAGCAGTTTATCGAGGTTAATAAATGAGCAGTTCTTC,14,TRBJ2-1,NA,NA,TRBV27
CASSRRGQQETQYF,TGTGCCAGCAGCCGCCGTGGGCAGCAAGAGACCCAGTACTTC,14,TRBJ2-5,NA,NA,TRBV28
CSAENRGPSRNTIYF,TGCAGCGCCGAGAACAGGGGCCCGTCTAGAAACACCATATATTTT,15,TRBJ1-3,TRBD1,NA,TRBV29-1
CASRRAGTGVLFEETQYF,TGTGCCAGCAGACGCGCCGGGACAGGGGTTCTTTTCGAGGAGACCCAGTACTTC,18,TRBJ2-5,TRBD1,NA,TRBV27
CASSGIQGENYGYTF,TGTGCCAGCAGTGGAATACAGGGGGAAAACTATGGCTACACCTTC,15,TRBJ1-2,TRBD1,NA,TRBV2
CASSFSSGSPGELFF,TGTGCCAGCAGTTTTAGTAGCGGGAGCCCCGGGGAGCTGTTTTTT,15,TRBJ2-2,TRBD2,NA,TRBV27
CASSVDLAASFVSYNEQFF,TGTGCCAGCAGCGTAGATCTAGCGGCCTCCTTTGTCTCCTACAATGAGCAGTTCTTC,19,TRBJ2-1,TRBD2,NA,TRBV9
CASSLGRNGYSNQPQHF,TGTGCCAGTTCCCTAGGGAGGAACGGGTATAGCAATCAGCCCCAGCATTTT,17,TRBJ1-5,NA,NA,TRBV19
CASRGTSDEQYF,TGTGCCAGCAGAGGGACATCGGACGAGCAGTACTTC,12,TRBJ2-7,NA,NA,TRBV11-3
CASSPRVSQETQYF,TGTGCCAGCAGCCCAAGAGTCTCCCAAGAGACCCAGTACTTC,14,TRBJ2-5,NA,NA,TRBV9
CASSGWGSGDEQFF,TGTGCCAGCAGTGGTTGGGGGTCGGGCGATGAGCAGTTCTTC,14,TRBJ2-1,NA,NA,TRBV2
CASSPRLSGTGNTIYF,TGTGCCAGCAGTCCCCGACTGAGTGGGACTGGAAACACCATATATTTT,16,TRBJ1-3,NA,once,TRBV2
CASSFGLAGEGYEQYF,TGTGCCAGCAGCTTCGGACTAGCGGGAGAGGGGTACGAGCAGTACTTC,16,TRBJ2-7,TRBD2,NA,TRBV5-5
CASSLRWAGDETQYF,TGTGCCAGCAGTTTAAGGTGGGCAGGGGATGAGACCCAGTACTTC,15,TRBJ2-5,NA,NA,TRBV28
CAWSFGNTGELFF,TGTGCCTGGAGTTTTGGAAACACCGGGGAGCTGTTTTTT,13,TRBJ2-2,NA,NA,TRBV30
CASSLPGGAEAFF,TGTGCCAGCAGTCTGCCAGGGGGCGCTGAAGCTTTCTTT,13,TRBJ1-1,TRBD1,NA,TRBV27
CASSAGENIQYF,TGTGCCAGCAGCGCCGGAGAAAACATTCAGTACTTC,12,TRBJ2-4,NA,once,TRBV11-3
CASSDVGLAGHEQFF,TGTGCCAGCAGCGACGTGGGACTAGCAGGGCATGAGCAGTTCTTC,15,TRBJ2-1,TRBD2,NA,TRBV5-4
CASEGAQLHF,TGTGCCAGTGAAGGGGCCCAGCTCCACTTT,10,TRBJ1-6,NA,NA,TRBV19
CASSQGSGQNIQYF,TGCGCCAGCAGCCAAGGGTCCGGACAAAACATTCAGTACTTC,14,TRBJ2-4,NA,NA,TRBV4-1
CASSQLQREADTQYF,TGCGCCAGCAGCCAATTGCAGCGGGAGGCAGATACGCAGTATTTT,15,TRBJ2-3,TRBD2,NA,TRBV4-1
CASSFLPGQGNSPLHF,TGTGCCAGCAGCTTCCTTCCGGGACAGGGGAATTCACCCCTCCACTTT,16,TRBJ1-6,TRBD1,once,TRBV28
CASSLTGGYNYGYTF,TGTGCCAGCAGCCTTACAGGGGGCTACAACTATGGCTACACCTTC,15,TRBJ1-2,TRBD1,NA,TRBV14
CASSPWREDNEQFF,TGTGCCAGCAGTCCCTGGCGGGAGGACAATGAGCAGTTCTTC,14,TRBJ2-1,TRBD2,NA,TRBV25-1
CASSIVPQETQYF,TGTGCCAGTAGTATAGTGCCTCAAGAGACCCAGTACTTC,13,TRBJ2-5,NA,NA,TRBV19
CASSEGTLSNQPQHF,TGTGCCAGCAGTGAGGGGACTTTAAGCAATCAGCCCCAGCATTTT,15,TRBJ1-5,NA,NA,TRBV2
CASSSLGFAYEQYF,TGTGCCAGCAGCTCGCTAGGGTTCGCCTACGAGCAGTACTTC,14,TRBJ2-7,NA,NA,TRBV7-6
CSVAVSHSPADTQYF,TGCAGCGTTGCGGTTTCGCACAGCCCCGCAGATACGCAGTATTTT,15,TRBJ2-3,NA,NA,TRBV29-1
CSGVSPDEQFF,TGCAGCGGCGTAAGCCCAGATGAGCAGTTCTTC,11,TRBJ2-1,NA,NA,TRBV29-1
CASSAGTSGSYEQYF,TGTGCCAGCAGCGCAGGGACTAGCGGCTCCTACGAGCAGTACTTC,15,TRBJ2-7,TRBD2,NA,TRBV7-9
CASSLNPQGGLYEQYF,TGTGCCAGCAGCTTAAACCCCCAGGGTGGCCTTTACGAGCAGTACTTC,16,TRBJ2-7,NA,NA,TRBV11-2
CASSELGLSNYGYTF,TGCGCCAGCAGTGAGTTAGGACTGAGTAACTATGGCTACACCTTC,15,TRBJ1-2,NA,NA,TRBV10-2
CASSSTSGGTDTQYF,TGTGCCAGTAGCTCGACTAGCGGGGGCACAGATACGCAGTATTTT,15,TRBJ2-3,TRBD2,NA,TRBV19
CASSDSIDEKLFF,TGTGCCAGCAGCGACAGTATTGATGAAAAACTGTTTTTT,13,TRBJ1-4,NA,NA,TRBV6-1
CASSLDREAWVNTEAFF,TGTGCCAGCAGCTTGGACAGGGAAGCATGGGTGAACACTGAAGCTTTCTTT,17,TRBJ1-1,NA,NA,TRBV5-5